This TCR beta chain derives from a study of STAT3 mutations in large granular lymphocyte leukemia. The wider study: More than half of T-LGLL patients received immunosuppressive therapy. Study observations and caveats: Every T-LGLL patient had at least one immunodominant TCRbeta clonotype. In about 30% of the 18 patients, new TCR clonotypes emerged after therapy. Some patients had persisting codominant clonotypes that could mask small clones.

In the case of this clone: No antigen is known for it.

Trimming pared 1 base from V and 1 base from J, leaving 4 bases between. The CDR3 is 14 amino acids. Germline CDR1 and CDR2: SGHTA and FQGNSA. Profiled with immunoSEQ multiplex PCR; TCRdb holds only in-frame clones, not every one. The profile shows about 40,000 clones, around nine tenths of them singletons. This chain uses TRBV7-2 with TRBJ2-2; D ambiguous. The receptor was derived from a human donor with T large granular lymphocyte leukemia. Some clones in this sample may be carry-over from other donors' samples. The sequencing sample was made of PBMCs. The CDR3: CASSLVVNTGELFF. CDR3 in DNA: TGTGCCAGCAGCTTAGTTGTGAACACCGGGGAGCTGTTTTTT.